The 20 T cell receptor beta chains listed next were all sequenced from one sample in a study of shared clonotypes between healthy human individuals. Naive CD8 isolation took CD45RO-negative cells positively selected for CCR7 and excluded terminally differentiated effector memory CD45RA+ cells. Assay: immunoSEQ multiplex PCR; the TCRdb copy retains only in-frame clones and omits some. The sample contains about 2 million clones, about 95% of which appear only once. Sequenced input: naive CD8+ T cells sorted from blood. The receptors stem from a young man in good health.

Concerning this clone: Other DNA variants within this sample encode the same CDR3. This chain connects TRBV13 to TRBJ2-7; TRBD1 aligns across 8 bases. This CDR3 has 14 amino acids. Germline values: CDR1 PRHDT, CDR2 FYEKMQ (reference sequence). V lost 1 base, J lost 4 bases, and 3 bases stayed unmatched. The CDR3 DNA sequence: TGTGCCAGCAGCTTAGAAGGACAGGGATACGAGCAGTACTTC. Encoded protein: CASSLEGQGYEQYF.

Concerning this clone: Other DNA sequences in this sample translate to the same CDR3. The chain couples TRBV4-1 to TRBJ1-2; 7 bases are shared with TRBD1. V lost 3 bases to trimming and J lost 3 bases; unmatched junction nucleotides: 4. Per the germline V gene, CDR1 is MGHRA and CDR2 is YSYEKL. The CDR3 runs to 14 residues. CDR3 sequence reads: CASSQVDRDYGYTF. CDR3 nucleotide sequence: TGCGCCAGCAGCCAGGTCGACAGGGACTATGGCTACACCTTC.

V usage is TRBV2 and J usage is TRBJ2-7, with D uncertain. V lost 4 bases to trimming and J lost 0 bases, with 13 bases between them. CDR1 and CDR2 from the germline V gene are SNHLY and FYNNEI. This CDR3 is 15 amino acids long. In DNA, the CDR3 is TGTGCCAGCAGTGGCCAGCTTCTGGGCTCCTACGAGCAGTACTTC. Its translation is CASSGQLLGSYEQYF.

This clone was detected only once. The chain recombines TRBV19 with TRBJ2-1, with 7 bases lining up with TRBD2. This CDR3 contains 16 residues. Germline values: CDR1 LNHDA, CDR2 SQIVND (reference sequence). Trimming removed 0 bases from V and 6 bases from J; junction bases left unmatched: 8. CDR3 sequence (DNA): TGTGCCAGTAGTATAGATCTTGTGGGAGGGCGCAATGAGCAGTTCTTC. It is translated as CASSIDLVGGRNEQFF.

The chain has TRBV5-1 and TRBJ1-1; D might be TRBD1 (6 bases). Germline CDR1 and CDR2: SGHRS and YFSETQ. The CDR3 runs to 13 residues. Trimming took 6 bases from V and 3 from J, leaving 12 bases between them. The CDR3 is CASNGEGDTEAFF. CDR3 coding DNA: TGCGCCAGCAACGGGGAGGGGGACACTGAAGCTTTCTTT.

The chain combines TRBV28 with TRBJ2-7, with a tentative D call TRBD1 (5 bases). CDR3 length: 12 residues. From germline, CDR1 is MDHEN and CDR2 SYDVKM. Deletions cut 7 bases from V and 3 bases from J, with 10 bases between. CDR3 sequence reads: CASIGQGYEQYF. CDR3 sequence (DNA): TGTGCCAGCATCGGGCAGGGCTACGAGCAGTACTTC.

The chain joins TRBV6-6 to TRBJ2-2; no reliable D call. Germline-derived CDR1 and CDR2 are MNHNY and SVGAGI (reference sequence). V gave up 6 bases and J gave up 7 bases, with 15 bases separating them. The CDR3 is 14 amino acids. CDR3 region: CASSLSWPLGELFF. The DNA of the CDR3 is TGTGCCAGCAGCCTCTCCTGGCCGCTCGGGGAGCTGTTTTTT.

This chain uses TRBV27 with TRBJ2-7, with 7 bases aligning to TRBD2. Per the germline V gene, CDR1 is MNHEY and CDR2 is SMNVEV (reference sequence). Losses at the gene ends were 8 bases for V and 6 bases for J; bases not matched to a gene: 16. This CDR3 spans 15 amino acids. CDR3 coding DNA: TGTGCCAGCGCCCAAGGGACGGGGGGACTATCCGAGCAGTACTTC. Its translation: CASAQGTGGLSEQYF.

The chain joins TRBV2 to TRBJ2-1, with 9 bases aligning to TRBD2. Looked up from germline, CDR1 is SNHLY and CDR2 is FYNNEI. The length of the CDR3 is 14 residues. V shed 4 bases, J shed 6 bases, and the junction held 4 bases outside the gene matches. CDR3 amino acids: CASSGLAGPNEQFF. CDR3 in DNA: TGTGCCAGCAGTGGGCTAGCGGGGCCCAATGAGCAGTTCTTC. The whole variable domain, filled in from reference TRBV2 and TRBJ2-1, reads EPEVTQTPSHQVTQMGQEVILRCVPISNHLYFYWYRQILGQKVEFLVSFYNNEISEKSEIFDDQFSVERPDGSNFTLKIRSTKLEDSAMYFCASSGLAGPNEQFFGPGTRLTVL.

The count of this clone is one. The chain employs TRBV27 and TRBJ1-2; D is unclear. Germline V gene sequence: CDR1 MNHEY, CDR2 SMNVEV (reference sequence). This CDR3 contains 15 residues. V dropped 3 bases and J dropped 4 bases, with 15 bases sitting between them. CDR3 region: CASSFFGGEFYGYTF. The CDR3 DNA reads as TGTGCCAGCAGTTTTTTTGGAGGAGAATTCTATGGCTACACCTTC.

The chain links TRBV5-6 to TRBJ1-5, with no clear D. Deletions cut 0 bases from V and 3 bases from J, with 4 bases between. CDR3 size: 13 residues. From germline, CDR1 is SGHDT and CDR2 YYEEEE. CDR3 loop: CASSLANNQPQHF. CDR3 bases: TGTGCCAGCAGCTTGGCTAACAATCAGCCCCAGCATTTT.

The rearrangement joins TRBV6-6 to TRBJ1-4; 9 positions agree with TRBD1. The CDR3 spans 16 residues. Germline CDR1 MNHNY, CDR2 SVGAGI (reference sequence). Trimming removed 2 bases from V and 3 bases from J; junction bases left unmatched: 4. The chain's CDR3 is CASSYIQGAANEKLFF. CDR3 DNA: TGTGCCAGCAGTTACATACAGGGGGCGGCTAATGAAAAACTGTTTTTT.

Concerning this clone: In the same sample, other DNA sequences code for this CDR3. The chain joins TRBV11-1 to TRBJ1-1, with D uncertain. CDR1 is SGHAT and CDR2 is FQDESV in the germline V gene (reference sequence). V dropped 2 bases and J dropped 1 base, with 8 bases sitting between them. This CDR3 region has 14 residues. The CDR3 DNA reads as TGTGCCAGCAGCTTATTGGAAGGGAACACTGAAGCTTTCTTT. Amino acid sequence: CASSLLEGNTEAFF.

The V call is TRBV13, the J call TRBJ1-1, with D perhaps TRBD1 (5 bases). The CDR3 runs 14 residues. Per germline, CDR1 PRHDT and CDR2 FYEKMQ (reference sequence). V lost 0 bases, J lost 5 bases, and 10 bases lay in between. In DNA, the CDR3 is TGTGCCAGCAGCTTAGGGGCGAGGGGTACTGAAGCTTTCTTT. It is translated as CASSLGARGTEAFF.

Only one count was recorded for this clone. The rearrangement joins TRBV6-5 to TRBJ2-5; D gene uncertain. CDR1 is MNHEY and CDR2 is SVGAGI in the germline V gene. The CDR3 is 13 amino acids. Trimming left V 5 bases short and J 2 bases short, with 9 bases between. CDR3 sequence (DNA): TGTGCCAGCAGTCCCCCTATGCAAGAGACCCAGTACTTC. Translating it yields CASSPPMQETQYF.

V is TRBV27 and J is TRBJ1-5, with a possible D match to TRBD1 (5 bases). The CDR3 contains 17 residues. V lost 0 bases to trimming and J lost 7 bases, with 19 bases between them. Per germline, CDR1 MNHEY and CDR2 SMNVEV (reference sequence). The CDR3 sequence is CASSLSGGEGRGQPQHF. CDR3 bases: TGTGCCAGCAGTTTATCCGGAGGAGAGGGGCGGGGGCAGCCCCAGCATTTT.

This clone was recorded only once. The chain is built from TRBV10-2 and TRBJ2-1; no firm D call. The CDR3 is 13 residues long. With 3 bases removed from V and 7 bases from J, the gap between germline ends came to 10 bases. Germline loops: CDR1 WSHSY, CDR2 SAAADI. The CDR3, as DNA: TGCGCCAGCAGTGATCCGAACGGGAATGAGCAGTTCTTC. It translates to CASSDPNGNEQFF.

The rearrangement uses TRBV6-5 and TRBJ1-1; D may be TRBD1 (5 bases). Germline CDR1 is MNHEY and CDR2 is SVGAGI. The CDR3 runs 12 residues. Between the trimmed V and J ends, which lost 5 bases and 8 bases, there was a span of 12 bases. DNA of the CDR3: TGTGCCAGCAGTCCCGTGGGGGGAGAAGCTTTCTTT. Translation gives CASSPVGGEAFF.

The chain joins TRBV5-8 to TRBJ1-6; D is unclear. Germline V gene lookup returns CDR1 SGHTS and CDR2 YDEGEE. Trimming removed 4 bases at V and 10 bases at J, with 15 bases between. The CDR3 runs 14 residues. Here the CDR3 reads CASSSPAGYSPLHF. The CDR3 DNA sequence: TGTGCCAGCAGCAGCCCCGCAGGTTACTCACCCCTCCACTTT.

The genes are TRBV7-9 and TRBJ1-2; D uncertain. This CDR3 region has 16 residues. The germline CDR1 and CDR2 sequences are SEHNR and FQNEAQ (reference sequence). Trimming pared 1 base from V and 0 bases from J, leaving 12 bases between. CDR3 nucleotides: TGTGCCAGCAGCTTAGGGGCAGCCAGGCCTAACTATGGCTACACCTTC. Its protein product is CASSLGAARPNYGYTF. The variable domain in full, completed from reference TRBV7-9 and TRBJ1-2, reads DTGVSQNPRHKITKRGQNVTFRCDPISEHNRLYWYRQTLGQGPEFLTYFQNEAQLEKSRLLSDRFSAERPKGSFSTLEIQRTEQGDSAMYLCASSLGAARPNYGYTFGSGTRLTVV.